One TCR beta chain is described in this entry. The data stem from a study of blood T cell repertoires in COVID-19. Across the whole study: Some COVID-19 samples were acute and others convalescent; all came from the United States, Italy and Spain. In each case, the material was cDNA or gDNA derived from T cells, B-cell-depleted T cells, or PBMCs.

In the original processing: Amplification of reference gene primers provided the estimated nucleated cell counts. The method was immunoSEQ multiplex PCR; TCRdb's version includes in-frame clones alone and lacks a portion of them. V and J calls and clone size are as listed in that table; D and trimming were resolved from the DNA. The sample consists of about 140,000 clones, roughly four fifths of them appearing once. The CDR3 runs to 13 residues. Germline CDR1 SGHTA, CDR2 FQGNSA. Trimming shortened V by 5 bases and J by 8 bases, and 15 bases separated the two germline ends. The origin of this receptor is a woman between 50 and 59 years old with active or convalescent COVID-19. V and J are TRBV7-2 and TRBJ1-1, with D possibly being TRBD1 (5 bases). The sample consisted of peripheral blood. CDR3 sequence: CASSLHRQSEAFF. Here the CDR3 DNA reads TGTGCCAGCAGCCTCCACCGACAGAGCGAAGCTTTCTTT.